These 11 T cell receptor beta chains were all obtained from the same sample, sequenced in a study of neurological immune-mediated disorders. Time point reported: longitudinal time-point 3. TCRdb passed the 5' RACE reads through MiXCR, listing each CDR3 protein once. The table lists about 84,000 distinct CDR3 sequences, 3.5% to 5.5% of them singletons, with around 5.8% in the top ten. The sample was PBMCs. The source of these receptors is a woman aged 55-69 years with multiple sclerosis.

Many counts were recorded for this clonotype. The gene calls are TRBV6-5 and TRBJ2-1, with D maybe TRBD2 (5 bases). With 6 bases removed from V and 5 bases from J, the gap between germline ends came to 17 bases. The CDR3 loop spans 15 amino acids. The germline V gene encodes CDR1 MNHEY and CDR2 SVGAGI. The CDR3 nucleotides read TGTGCCAGCAGCCTAGTGTTGGGGAGTCACAATGAGCAGTTCTTC. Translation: CASSLVLGSHNEQFF.

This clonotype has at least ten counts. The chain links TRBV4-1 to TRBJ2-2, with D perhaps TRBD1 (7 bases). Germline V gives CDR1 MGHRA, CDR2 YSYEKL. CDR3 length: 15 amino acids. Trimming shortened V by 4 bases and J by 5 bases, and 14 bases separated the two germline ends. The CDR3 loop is CASSLQGGGTGELFF. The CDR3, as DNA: TGCGCCAGCAGCCTGCAGGGGGGAGGTACCGGGGAGCTGTTTTTT.

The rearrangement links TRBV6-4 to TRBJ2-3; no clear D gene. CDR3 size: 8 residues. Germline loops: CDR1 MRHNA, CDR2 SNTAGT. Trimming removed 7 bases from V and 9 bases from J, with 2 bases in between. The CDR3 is CASKTQYF. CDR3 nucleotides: TGTGCCAGCAAGACGCAGTATTTT.

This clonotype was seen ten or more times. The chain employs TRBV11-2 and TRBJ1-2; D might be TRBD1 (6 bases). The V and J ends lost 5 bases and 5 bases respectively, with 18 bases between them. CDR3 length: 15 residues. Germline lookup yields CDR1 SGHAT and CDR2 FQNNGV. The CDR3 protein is CASSPRTANTYGYTF. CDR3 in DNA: TGTGCCAGCAGCCCCCGGACAGCGAACACATATGGCTACACCTTC.

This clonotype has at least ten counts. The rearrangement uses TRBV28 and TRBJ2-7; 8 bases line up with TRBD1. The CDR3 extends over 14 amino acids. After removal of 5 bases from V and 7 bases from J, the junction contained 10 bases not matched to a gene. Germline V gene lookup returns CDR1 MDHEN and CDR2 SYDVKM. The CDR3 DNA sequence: TGTGCCAGCAGTAGACAGGGGTCCCCGGGAGAGCAGTACTTC. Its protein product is CASSRQGSPGEQYF.

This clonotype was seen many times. The CDR3 DNA follows: TGCGCCAGCAGCATAACAGTACCTAACTATGGCTACACCTTC. It encodes CASSITVPNYGYTF. This chain connects TRBV5-1 to TRBJ1-2, with D unresolved. V was clipped by 4 bases and J by 0 bases, with 10 bases between them. This CDR3 region has 14 residues. Germline V gene sequence: CDR1 SGHRS, CDR2 YFSETQ.

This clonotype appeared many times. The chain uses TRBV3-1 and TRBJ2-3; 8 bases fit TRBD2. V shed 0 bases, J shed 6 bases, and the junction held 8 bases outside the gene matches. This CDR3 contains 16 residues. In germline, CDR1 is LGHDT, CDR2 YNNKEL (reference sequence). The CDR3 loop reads CASSQDLRGGADTQYF. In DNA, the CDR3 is TGTGCCAGCAGCCAAGATTTACGGGGGGGTGCTGATACGCAGTATTTT.

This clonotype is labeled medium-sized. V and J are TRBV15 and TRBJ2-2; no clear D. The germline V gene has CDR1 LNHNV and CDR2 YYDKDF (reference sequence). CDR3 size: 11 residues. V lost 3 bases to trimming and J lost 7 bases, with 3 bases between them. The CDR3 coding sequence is TGTGCCACCAGCAGGGGCGGGGAGCTGTTTTTT. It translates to CATSRGGELFF.

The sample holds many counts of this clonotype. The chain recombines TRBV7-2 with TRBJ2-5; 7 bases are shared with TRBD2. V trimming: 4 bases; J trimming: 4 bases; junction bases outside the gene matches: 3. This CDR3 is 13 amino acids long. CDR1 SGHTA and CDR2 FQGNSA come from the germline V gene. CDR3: CASSSPGGETQYF. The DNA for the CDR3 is TGTGCCAGCAGCTCCCCGGGGGGAGAGACCCAGTACTTC.

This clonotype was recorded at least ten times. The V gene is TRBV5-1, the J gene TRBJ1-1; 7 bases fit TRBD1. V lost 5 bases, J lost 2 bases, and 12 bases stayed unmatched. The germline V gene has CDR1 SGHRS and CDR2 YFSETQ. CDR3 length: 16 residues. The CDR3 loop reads CASSQTPGTANTEAFF. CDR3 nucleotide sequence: TGCGCCAGCAGTCAAACCCCCGGGACAGCAAACACTGAAGCTTTCTTT.

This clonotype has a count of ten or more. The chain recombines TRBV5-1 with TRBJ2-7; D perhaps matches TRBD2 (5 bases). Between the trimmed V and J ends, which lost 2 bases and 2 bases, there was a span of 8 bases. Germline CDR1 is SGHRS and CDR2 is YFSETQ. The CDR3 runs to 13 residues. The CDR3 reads CASSFRDTYEQYF. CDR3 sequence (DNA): TGCGCCAGCAGCTTCCGGGATACCTACGAGCAGTACTTC.